The 14 T cell receptor beta chains listed next were all sequenced from one sample in a study of blood T cell repertoires in COVID-19. The method was immunoSEQ multiplex PCR; TCRdb's version includes in-frame clones alone and lacks a portion of them. The sample lists 120,000 to 150,000 clones; more than 70% were seen once. The source material was peripheral blood. The receptors here all came from a human donor in a cohort sampled during active COVID-19.

The chain combines TRBV7-2 with TRBJ1-2, with a possible D match to TRBD1 (6 bases). The ends were cut back, 1 base at V and 6 bases at J, with 12 bases in the middle. The CDR3 sequence is 14 residues long. Germline assignment: CDR1 SGHTA and CDR2 FQGNSA. In DNA, the CDR3 is TGTGCCAGCAGCTTAGAAACAGGGTCCGATGGCTACACCTTC. It yields the protein CASSLETGSDGYTF. Supplemented by reference TRBV7-2 and TRBJ1-2, the full variable domain reads GAGVSQSPSNKVTEKGKDVELRCDPISGHTALYWYRQSLGQGLEFLIYFQGNSAPDKSGLPSDRFSAERTGGSVSTLTIQRTQQEDSAVYLCASSLETGSDGYTFGSGTRLTVV.

This chain joins TRBV7-9 and TRBJ2-2, with a possible D match to TRBD1 (5 bases). V was shortened by 3 bases and J by 0 bases, with 11 bases between the two germline ends. CDR1 and CDR2 (germline): SEHNR, FQNEAQ (reference sequence). The CDR3 has 16 residues. The CDR3 is CASSLKGPANTGELFF. CDR3 nucleotide sequence: TGTGCCAGCAGCTTGAAGGGGCCGGCGAACACCGGGGAGCTGTTTTTT.

V usage is TRBV2 and J usage is TRBJ2-5; TRBD1 is a possible D gene (6 bases). This CDR3 spans 13 amino acids. The germline gives CDR1 SNHLY, CDR2 FYNNEI. Trimming left V 6 bases short and J 2 bases short, with 10 bases between. This CDR3 is CASRWTVQETQYF. CDR3 sequence (DNA): TGTGCCAGCAGGTGGACAGTTCAAGAGACCCAGTACTTC. Variable domain in full (rest from reference TRBV2 and TRBJ2-5): EPEVTQTPSHQVTQMGQEVILRCVPISNHLYFYWYRQILGQKVEFLVSFYNNEISEKSEIFDDQFSVERPDGSNFTLKIRSTKLEDSAMYFCASRWTVQETQYFGPGTRLLVL.

The chain recombines TRBV2 with TRBJ2-7, with unresolved D. Germline-derived CDR1 and CDR2 are SNHLY and FYNNEI. The CDR3 extends over 14 amino acids. The ends were cut back, 7 bases at V and 3 bases at J, with 16 bases in the middle. This CDR3 reads CASTRPGRYYEQYF. The CDR3 coding sequence is TGTGCCAGCACCCGCCCAGGTCGTTACTACGAGCAGTACTTC.

Here the CDR3 reads CASSPGQGNTDTQYF. The CDR3 DNA sequence: TGTGCCAGCAGCCCGGGACAGGGAAACACAGATACGCAGTATTTT. The rearrangement joins TRBV11-3 to TRBJ2-3; TRBD1 agrees at 9 bases. In germline, CDR1 is SGHNT, CDR2 YENEEA. This CDR3 contains 15 residues. Trimming took 5 bases from V and 2 from J; bases not matched to a gene: 5. Looking up the rest from reference TRBV11-3 and TRBJ2-3 gives the full variable domain: EAGVVQSPRYKIIEKKQPVAFWCNPISGHNTLYWYLQNLGQGPELLIRYENEEAVDDSQLPKDRFSAERLKGVDSTLKIQPAELGDSAVYLCASSPGQGNTDTQYFGPGTRLTVL.

The chain has TRBV9 and TRBJ2-7; D is perhaps TRBD2 (5 bases). Trimming stripped 2 bases from V and 7 bases from J, with 16 bases between. The germline CDR1 and CDR2 sequences are SGDLS and YYNGEE. The CDR3 has 14 residues. The CDR3 coding sequence is TGTGCCAGCAGCGTGAGAGAACTAGTGGGGGAGCAGTACTTC. Protein: CASSVRELVGEQYF.

The genes are TRBV2 and TRBJ2-5; D is ambiguous. The CDR3 covers 10 residues. CDR1 is SNHLY and CDR2 is FYNNEI in the germline V gene. V lost 8 bases to trimming and J lost 7 bases, with 8 bases between them. CDR3 DNA sequence: TGTGCCAGCGGAACGGGGACCCAGTACTTC. This encodes CASGTGTQYF.

Notes on this clone: Other DNA sequences of this sample code for an identical CDR3. The V and J genes are TRBV19 and TRBJ1-2, with 7 bases matching TRBD1. CDR1 LNHDA and CDR2 SQIVND come from the germline V gene (reference sequence). CDR3 size: 15 residues. V lost 5 bases, J lost 2 bases, and 8 bases stayed unmatched. The CDR3 region has the DNA TGTGCCAGTAGTCAACGGACAGGCGCGAACTATGGCTACACCTTC. As protein: CASSQRTGANYGYTF.

This chain connects TRBV30 to TRBJ2-2, with a tentative D call TRBD2 (7 bases). Germline-derived CDR1 and CDR2 are GTSNPN and SVGIG (reference sequence). The CDR3 is 18 amino acids. Between the trimmed V and J ends, which lost 3 bases and 1 base, there was a span of 21 bases. The CDR3 nucleotides read TGTGCCTGGAGCCCAGGGGTGTGGCTAGCGGAGAACACCGGGGAGCTGTTTTTT. Translation gives CAWSPGVWLAENTGELFF.

The chain links TRBV2 to TRBJ1-2; D is uncertain. The CDR3 runs to 13 residues. V was pared by 5 bases and J by 2 bases, with 9 bases between. Germline CDR1 SNHLY, CDR2 FYNNEI. The CDR3 DNA follows: TGTGCCAGCAGTTCGACGGGGAACTATGGCTACACCTTC. It codes for CASSSTGNYGYTF.

The rearrangement links TRBV12-3 or TRBV12-4 to TRBJ2-5; 9 bases agree with TRBD1. The CDR3 totals 12 residues. V gave up 5 bases and J gave up 5 bases; unmatched junction bases: 0. The CDR3 nucleotides are TGTGCCAGCAGTGGGACAGGGGAGACCCAGTACTTC. This codes for CASSGTGETQYF.

This clone was seen only once. The gene calls are TRBV3-1 (or the pseudogene TRBV3-2) and TRBJ1-1, with D possibly being TRBD1 (5 bases). This CDR3 has 15 amino acids. Trimming removed 2 bases from V and 3 bases from J, with 13 bases in between. Germline-derived CDR1 and CDR2 are LGHDT and YNNKEL (reference sequence). CDR3 sequence (DNA): TGTGCCAGCAGCCAATCTGGACAAAAAGACACTGAAGCTTTCTTT. As protein: CASSQSGQKDTEAFF.

This chain joins TRBV3-1 (or the pseudogene TRBV3-2) and TRBJ2-5, with 8 bases matching TRBD2. Germline V CDR1 and CDR2: LGHDT, YNNKEL (reference sequence). The J segment lost 0 bases and the V segment lost 8 bases, leaving 11 bases of the junction unmatched. This CDR3 has 16 residues. This CDR3 is CASGIRRLANQETQYF. DNA for the CDR3: TGTGCCAGCGGGATAAGAAGACTAGCGAACCAAGAGACCCAGTACTTC.

The chain joins TRBV7-2 to TRBJ2-5; 8 bases fit TRBD2. Germline V gene sequence: CDR1 SGHTA, CDR2 FQGNSA. CDR3 length equals 16 residues. With V trimmed by 5 bases and J by 5 bases, 13 bases remained unmatched. CDR3 nucleotide sequence: TGTGCCAGCAGCGGACTGATCGGGGGGGCCGGGGAGACCCAGTACTTC. It specifies CASSGLIGGAGETQYF.